A single sample is the source of the 15 T cell receptor beta chains below, sequenced in a study of OX40 agonist ivuxolimab in advanced cancers. Assay used: immunoSEQ multiplex PCR; TCRdb lists only in-frame clones, some missing. The sample lists around 80,000 clones; approximately 89% were seen once. The sequences come from CD4+ or CD8+ T cells sorted from blood, collected in a trial of the OX40 agonist ivuxolimab. The receptors shown here come from an adult with an advanced solid tumor such as melanoma, head and neck, liver or kidney cancer.

The J gene is TRBJ2-5, the V gene TRBV5-1; D is possibly TRBD2 (5 bases). From germline, CDR1 is SGHRS and CDR2 YFSETQ. The V end lost 2 bases, the J end lost 5 bases, and 10 bases lay between the germline ends. This CDR3 region has 13 residues. Here the CDR3 DNA reads TGCGCCAGCAGCTTCGGGATGGGGGAGACCCAGTACTTC. Protein product: CASSFGMGETQYF.

This clone occurred a few times. The chain links TRBV10-2 to TRBJ1-2; D not resolved. V lost 8 bases to trimming and J lost 1 base, with 11 bases between them. The CDR3 loop spans 13 amino acids. CDR1 is WSHSY and CDR2 is SAAADI in the germline V gene. CDR3 sequence: CASGRGNNYGYTF. CDR3 nucleotide sequence: TGCGCCAGCGGTCGAGGTAATAACTATGGCTACACCTTC.

This clone was recorded a few times. The CDR3 nucleotides read TGTGCCAGCAGCCCTGCCGGGACAGGGGGGAGGGATGAGCAGTTCTTC. Translation: CASSPAGTGGRDEQFF. V and J are TRBV7-2 and TRBJ2-1; 11 bases agree with TRBD1. This CDR3 has 16 residues. Germline CDR1 and CDR2: SGHTA and FQGNSA. Trimming at V came to 5 bases and at J to 8 bases, leaving 11 bases not matched to a gene.

This clone was seen a single time. This chain links TRBV30 with TRBJ1-2; possibly TRBD1 for D (6 bases). The germline CDR1 and CDR2 sequences are GTSNPN and SVGIG (reference sequence). V gave up 4 bases and J gave up 4 bases, with 16 bases separating them. The CDR3 extends over 14 amino acids. CDR3 sequence reads: CAWNWQGMSYGYTF. Written as DNA, the CDR3 is TGTGCCTGGAACTGGCAGGGGATGAGCTATGGCTACACCTTC.

The chain recombines TRBV2 with TRBJ1-2; D is possibly TRBD1 (5 bases). Trimming left V 5 bases short and J 2 bases short, with 9 bases between. The CDR3 totals 13 residues. Per germline, CDR1 SNHLY and CDR2 FYNNEI. CDR3 region: CASSQDSNYGYTF. The CDR3 coding sequence is TGTGCCAGCAGTCAAGACAGCAACTATGGCTACACCTTC.

This chain links TRBV6-5 with TRBJ2-3; 7 positions agree with TRBD1. CDR1 and CDR2 (germline): MNHEY, SVGAGI. Unmatched junction bases numbered 6, after V lost 2 bases and J lost 4 bases. The CDR3 sequence is 15 residues long. CDR3 protein: CASSYRGRTADTQYF. The CDR3 bases are TGTGCCAGCAGTTACAGGGGGCGAACAGCAGATACGCAGTATTTT.

This clone came up a few times. The chain links TRBV4-2 to TRBJ2-4; 9 positions match TRBD1. The junction had 8 bases not matched to a gene; V was cut back by 5 bases and J by 6 bases. Per the germline V gene, CDR1 is LGHNA and CDR2 is YNFKEQ. This CDR3 comprises 15 residues. The CDR3 sequence: CASSSPGQGSNIQYF. CDR3 DNA sequence: TGTGCCAGCAGCAGTCCGGGACAGGGCTCAAACATTCAGTACTTC.

This chain joins TRBV15 and TRBJ1-5; D call uncertain. Germline V gives CDR1 LNHNV, CDR2 YYDKDF (reference sequence). Deletions cut 1 base from V and 3 bases from J, with 4 bases between. This CDR3 spans 13 amino acids. The CDR3 nucleotides read TGTGCCACCAGCAGAGGCATCAATCAGCCCCAGCATTTT. Translating it yields CATSRGINQPQHF. Drawing the rest from reference TRBV15 and TRBJ1-5, the complete variable domain is DAMVIQNPRYQVTQFGKPVTLSCSQTLNHNVMYWYQQKSSQAPKLLFHYYDKDFNNEADTPDNFQSRRPNTSFCFLDIRSPGLGDTAMYLCATSRGINQPQHFGDGTRLSIL.

V gene TRBV6-5 combines with J gene TRBJ2-5; 7 nucleotides align to TRBD1. J was trimmed by 5 bases and V by 0 bases; bases with no gene match: 3. The germline V gene has CDR1 MNHEY and CDR2 SVGAGI. This CDR3 has 14 residues. The CDR3 nucleotides are TGTGCCAGCAGTTACTCAGGGGGCTGGGAGACCCAGTACTTC. This translates into CASSYSGGWETQYF.

The V gene is TRBV30, the J gene TRBJ1-2; TRBD1 might be the D (6 bases). The V end lost 2 bases, the J end lost 4 bases, and 17 bases lay between the germline ends. Germline CDR1 is GTSNPN and CDR2 is SVGIG (reference sequence). This CDR3 has 15 amino acids. CDR3 bases: TGTGCCTGGAGTTACTCCAGGGGCGCCGGCTATGGCTACACCTTC. It codes for CAWSYSRGAGYGYTF.

This chain joins TRBV7-8 and TRBJ2-2; TRBD1 might be the D (5 bases). In germline, CDR1 is SGHVS, CDR2 FQNEAQ. This CDR3 has 13 residues. V was trimmed by 5 bases and J by 4 bases, leaving 8 bases between them. The CDR3 is CASSSRVTGELFF. The CDR3 DNA sequence: TGTGCCAGCAGCAGCAGGGTCACCGGGGAGCTGTTTTTT. The full variable domain, in which reference TRBV7-8 and TRBJ2-2 provide the parts outside the CDR3, is GAGVSQSPRYKVAKRGQDVALRCDPISGHVSLFWYQQALGQGPEFLTYFQNEAQLDKSGLPSDRFFAERPEGSVSTLKIQRTQQEDSAVYLCASSSRVTGELFFGEGSRLTVL.

The chain couples TRBV19 to TRBJ2-5; a possible D gene is TRBD1 (6 bases). This CDR3 is built from 14 residues. V lost 6 bases to trimming and J lost 5 bases, with 16 bases between them. Germline lookup yields CDR1 LNHDA and CDR2 SQIVND (reference sequence). CDR3 region: CASRREEGHETQYF. CDR3 DNA sequence: TGTGCCAGTAGGAGGGAAGAGGGACACGAGACCCAGTACTTC.

Only one count was recorded for this clone. The V call is TRBV19, the J call TRBJ2-3, with 8 bases that match TRBD2. Germline trimming cut 4 bases from V and 5 bases from J; bases unmatched to any gene: 2. This CDR3 contains 13 residues. Germline values: CDR1 LNHDA, CDR2 SQIVND (reference sequence). The CDR3 loop reads CASSTGTRDTQYF. CDR3 coding DNA: TGTGCCAGTAGTACCGGGACTAGAGATACGCAGTATTTT.

The chain joins TRBV6-1 to TRBJ1-5; D not certain. The germline gives CDR1 MNHNS, CDR2 SASEGT. The V and J ends lost 6 bases and 1 base respectively, with 13 bases between them. This CDR3 has 15 residues. CDR3 sequence: CASRGGFRSNQPQHF. CDR3 bases: TGTGCCAGCAGGGGCGGGTTTCGAAGCAATCAGCCCCAGCATTTT.

The chain links TRBV28 to TRBJ2-1; 7 bases are a match to TRBD2. V shed 6 bases and J 3 bases; nucleotides not matched to a gene: 5. Germline-derived CDR1 and CDR2 are MDHEN and SYDVKM. The CDR3 covers 14 residues. The CDR3 loop is CASSHRGGYNEQFF. DNA of the CDR3: TGTGCCAGCAGCCACCGCGGGGGCTACAATGAGCAGTTCTTC.